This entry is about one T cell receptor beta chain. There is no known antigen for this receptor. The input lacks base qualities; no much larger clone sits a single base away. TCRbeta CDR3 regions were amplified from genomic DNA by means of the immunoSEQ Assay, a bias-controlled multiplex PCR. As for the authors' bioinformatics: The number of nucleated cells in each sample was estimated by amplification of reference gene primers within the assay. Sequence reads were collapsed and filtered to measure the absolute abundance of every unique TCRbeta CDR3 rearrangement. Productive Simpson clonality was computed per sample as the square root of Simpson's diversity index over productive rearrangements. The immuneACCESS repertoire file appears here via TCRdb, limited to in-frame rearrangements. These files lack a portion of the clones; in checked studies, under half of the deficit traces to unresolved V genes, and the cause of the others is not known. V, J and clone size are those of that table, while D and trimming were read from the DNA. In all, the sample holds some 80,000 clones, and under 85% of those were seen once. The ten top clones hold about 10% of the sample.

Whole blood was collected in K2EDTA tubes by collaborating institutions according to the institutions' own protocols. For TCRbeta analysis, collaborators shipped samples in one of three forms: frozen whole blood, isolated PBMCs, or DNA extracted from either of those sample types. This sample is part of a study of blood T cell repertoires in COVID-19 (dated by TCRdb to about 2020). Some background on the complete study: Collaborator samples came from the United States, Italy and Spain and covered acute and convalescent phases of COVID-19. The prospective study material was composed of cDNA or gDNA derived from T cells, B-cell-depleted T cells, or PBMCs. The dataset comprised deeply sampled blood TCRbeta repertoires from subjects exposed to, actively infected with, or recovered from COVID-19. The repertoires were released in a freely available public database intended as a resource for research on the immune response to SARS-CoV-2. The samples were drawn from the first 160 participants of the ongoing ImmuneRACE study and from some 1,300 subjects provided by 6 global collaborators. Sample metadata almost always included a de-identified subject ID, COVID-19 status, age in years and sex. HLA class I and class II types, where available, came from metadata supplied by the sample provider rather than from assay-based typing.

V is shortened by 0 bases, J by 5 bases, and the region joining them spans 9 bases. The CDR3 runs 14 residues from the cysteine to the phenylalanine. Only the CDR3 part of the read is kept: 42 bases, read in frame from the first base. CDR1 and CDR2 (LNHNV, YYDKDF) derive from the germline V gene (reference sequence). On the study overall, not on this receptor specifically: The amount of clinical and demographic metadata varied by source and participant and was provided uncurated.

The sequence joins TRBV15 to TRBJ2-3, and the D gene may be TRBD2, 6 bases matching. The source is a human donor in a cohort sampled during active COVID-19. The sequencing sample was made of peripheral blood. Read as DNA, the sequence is TGTGCCACCAGCAGAGATCAAGCGGGAGATACGCAGTATTTT. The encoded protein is CATSRDQAGDTQYF.